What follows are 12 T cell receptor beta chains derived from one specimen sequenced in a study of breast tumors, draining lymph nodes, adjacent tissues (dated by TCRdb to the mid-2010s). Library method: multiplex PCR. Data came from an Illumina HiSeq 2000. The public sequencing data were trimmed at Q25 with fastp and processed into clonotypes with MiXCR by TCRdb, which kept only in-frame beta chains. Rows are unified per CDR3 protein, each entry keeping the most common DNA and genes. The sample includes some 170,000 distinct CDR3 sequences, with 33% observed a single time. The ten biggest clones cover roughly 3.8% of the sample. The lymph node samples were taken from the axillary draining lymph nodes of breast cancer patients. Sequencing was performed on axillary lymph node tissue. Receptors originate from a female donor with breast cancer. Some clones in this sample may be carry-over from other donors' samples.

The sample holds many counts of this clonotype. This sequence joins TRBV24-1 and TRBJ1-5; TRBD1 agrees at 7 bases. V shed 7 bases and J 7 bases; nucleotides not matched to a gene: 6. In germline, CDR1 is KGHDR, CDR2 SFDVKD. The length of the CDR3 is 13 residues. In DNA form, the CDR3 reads TGTGCCACCAGCCAGACAGGGAACCAGCCCCAGCATTTT. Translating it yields CATSQTGNQPQHF.

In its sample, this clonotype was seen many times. CDR3 in DNA: TGTGCCAGCAGTTTAAGGACAGGGGAGGAGACCCAGTACTTC. This translates into CASSLRTGEETQYF. The rearrangement links TRBV28 to TRBJ2-5; 9 nucleotides match TRBD1. The CDR3 totals 14 residues. V lost 2 bases, J lost 5 bases, and 3 bases stayed unmatched. The germline gives CDR1 MDHEN, CDR2 SYDVKM. The full variable domain, completed using reference TRBV28 and TRBJ2-5, is DVKVTQSSRYLVKRTGEKVFLECVQDMDHENMFWYRQDPGLGLRLIYFSYDVKMKEKGDIPEGYSVSREKKERFSLILESASTNQTSMYLCASSLRTGEETQYFGPGTRLLVL.

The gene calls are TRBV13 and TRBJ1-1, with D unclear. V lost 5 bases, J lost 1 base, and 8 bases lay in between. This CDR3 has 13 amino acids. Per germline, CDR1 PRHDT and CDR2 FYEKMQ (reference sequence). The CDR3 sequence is CASSIRTNTEAFF. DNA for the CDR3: TGTGCCAGCAGCATCCGGACGAACACTGAAGCTTTCTTT.

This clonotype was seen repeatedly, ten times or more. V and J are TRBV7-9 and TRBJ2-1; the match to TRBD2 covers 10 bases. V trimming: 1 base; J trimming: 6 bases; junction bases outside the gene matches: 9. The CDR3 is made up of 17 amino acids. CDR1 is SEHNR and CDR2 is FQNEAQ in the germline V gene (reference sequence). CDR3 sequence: CASSLEGGLAGANEQFF. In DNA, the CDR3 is TGTGCCAGCAGCTTAGAGGGTGGGCTAGCGGGAGCCAATGAGCAGTTCTTC.

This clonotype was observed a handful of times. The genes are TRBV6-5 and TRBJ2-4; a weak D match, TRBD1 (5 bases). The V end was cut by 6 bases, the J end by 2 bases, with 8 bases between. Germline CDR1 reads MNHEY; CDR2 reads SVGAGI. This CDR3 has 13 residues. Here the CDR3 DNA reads TGTGCCAGCAGCAGACAGTCCAAAAACATTCAGTACTTC. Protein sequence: CASSRQSKNIQYF.

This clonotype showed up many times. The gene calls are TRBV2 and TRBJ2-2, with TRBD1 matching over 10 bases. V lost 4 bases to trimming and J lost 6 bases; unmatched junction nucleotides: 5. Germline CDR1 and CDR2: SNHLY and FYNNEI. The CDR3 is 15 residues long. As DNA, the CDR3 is TGTGCCAGCAGTGGGTGGGGACAGGGGTCCGGGGAGCTGTTTTTT. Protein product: CASSGWGQGSGELFF.

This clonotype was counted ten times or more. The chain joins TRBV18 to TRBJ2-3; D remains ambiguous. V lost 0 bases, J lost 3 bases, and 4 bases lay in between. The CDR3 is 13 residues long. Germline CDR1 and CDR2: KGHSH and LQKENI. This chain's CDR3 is CASSPPTTDTQYF. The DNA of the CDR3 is TGTGCCAGCTCACCACCGACAACAGATACGCAGTATTTT.

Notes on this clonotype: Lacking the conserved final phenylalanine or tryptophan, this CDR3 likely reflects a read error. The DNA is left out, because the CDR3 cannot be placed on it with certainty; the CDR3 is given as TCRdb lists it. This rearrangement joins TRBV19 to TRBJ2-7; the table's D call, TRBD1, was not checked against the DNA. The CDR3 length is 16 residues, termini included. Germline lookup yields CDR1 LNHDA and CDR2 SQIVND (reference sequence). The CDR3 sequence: CASSIPGPTLPYERYS.

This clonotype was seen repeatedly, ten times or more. The CDR3 sequence is CASSRGAGSETQYF. CDR3 sequence (DNA): TGTGCCAGCAGCCGTGGAGCGGGGTCAGAGACCCAGTACTTC. The rearrangement joins TRBV11-2 to TRBJ2-5, with TRBD2 matching over 7 bases. The CDR3 is made up of 14 amino acids. Trimming removed 5 bases from V and 4 bases from J; junction bases left unmatched: 7. Germline V lookup: CDR1 SGHAT, CDR2 FQNNGV.

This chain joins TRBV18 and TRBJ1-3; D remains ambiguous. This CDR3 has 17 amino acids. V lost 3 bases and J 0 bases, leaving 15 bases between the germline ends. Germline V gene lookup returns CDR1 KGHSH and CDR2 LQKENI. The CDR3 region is CASSPTPFSTSGNTIYF. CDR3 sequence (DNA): TGTGCCAGCTCACCTACCCCATTCTCAACCTCTGGAAACACCATATATTTT.

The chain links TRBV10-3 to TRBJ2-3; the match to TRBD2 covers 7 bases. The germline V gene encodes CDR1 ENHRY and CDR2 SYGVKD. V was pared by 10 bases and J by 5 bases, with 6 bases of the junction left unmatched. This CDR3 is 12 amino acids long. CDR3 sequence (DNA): TGTGCCACCTGGGACTACCAAGATACGCAGTATTTT. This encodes CATWDYQDTQYF.

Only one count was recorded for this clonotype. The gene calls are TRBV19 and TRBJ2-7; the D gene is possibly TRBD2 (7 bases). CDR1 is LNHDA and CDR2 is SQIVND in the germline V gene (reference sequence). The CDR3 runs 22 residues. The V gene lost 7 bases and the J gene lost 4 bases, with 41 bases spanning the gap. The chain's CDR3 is CASNAWTGGSFLGRPERYEQYF. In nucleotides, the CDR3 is TGTGCCAGTAATGCCTGGACGGGGGGCTCGTTTTTAGGGCGACCGGAGAGATACGAGCAGTACTTC.